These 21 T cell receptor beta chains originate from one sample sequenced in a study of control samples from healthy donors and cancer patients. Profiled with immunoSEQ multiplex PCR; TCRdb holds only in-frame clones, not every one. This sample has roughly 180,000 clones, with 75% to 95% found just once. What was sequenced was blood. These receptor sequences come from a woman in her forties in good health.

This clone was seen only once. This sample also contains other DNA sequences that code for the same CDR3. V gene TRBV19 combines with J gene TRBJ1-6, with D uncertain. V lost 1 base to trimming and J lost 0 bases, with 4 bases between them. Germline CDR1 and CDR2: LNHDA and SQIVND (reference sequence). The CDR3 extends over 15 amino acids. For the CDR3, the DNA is TGTGCCAGTAGTATAGGAGGCTCCTATAATTCACCCCTCCACTTT. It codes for CASSIGGSYNSPLHF.

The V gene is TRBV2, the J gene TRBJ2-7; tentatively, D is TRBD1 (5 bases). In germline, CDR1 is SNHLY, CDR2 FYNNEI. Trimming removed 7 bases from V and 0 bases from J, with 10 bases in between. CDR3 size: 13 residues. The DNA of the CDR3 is TGTGCCAGCATCCAGGGCAGCTCCTACGAGCAGTACTTC. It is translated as CASIQGSSYEQYF.

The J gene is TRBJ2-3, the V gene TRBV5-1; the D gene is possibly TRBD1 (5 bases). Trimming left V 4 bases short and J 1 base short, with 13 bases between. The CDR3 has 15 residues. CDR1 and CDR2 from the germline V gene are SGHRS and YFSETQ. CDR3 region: CASSLGIGGTDTQYF. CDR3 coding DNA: TGCGCCAGCAGCCTAGGGATAGGGGGCACAGATACGCAGTATTTT.

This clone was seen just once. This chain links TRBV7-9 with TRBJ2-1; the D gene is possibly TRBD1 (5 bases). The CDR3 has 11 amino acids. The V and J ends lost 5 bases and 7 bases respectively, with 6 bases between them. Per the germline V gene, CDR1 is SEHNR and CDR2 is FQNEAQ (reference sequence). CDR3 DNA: TGTGCCAGCAGCCCAGGGAATGAGCAGTTCTTC. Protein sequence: CASSPGNEQFF.

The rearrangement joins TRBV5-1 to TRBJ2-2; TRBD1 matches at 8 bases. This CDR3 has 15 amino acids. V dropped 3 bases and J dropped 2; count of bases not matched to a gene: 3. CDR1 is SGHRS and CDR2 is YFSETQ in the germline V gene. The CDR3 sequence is CASSSRGLNTGELFF. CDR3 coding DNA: TGCGCCAGCAGCTCCAGGGGGCTAAACACCGGGGAGCTGTTTTTT.

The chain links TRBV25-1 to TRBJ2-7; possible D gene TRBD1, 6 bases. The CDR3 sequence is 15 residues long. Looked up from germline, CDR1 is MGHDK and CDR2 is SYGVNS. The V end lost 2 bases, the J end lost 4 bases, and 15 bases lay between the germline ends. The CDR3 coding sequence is TGTGCCAGCAGTGAAGTGCAGGGGCAGGGTTACGAGCAGTACTTC. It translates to CASSEVQGQGYEQYF.

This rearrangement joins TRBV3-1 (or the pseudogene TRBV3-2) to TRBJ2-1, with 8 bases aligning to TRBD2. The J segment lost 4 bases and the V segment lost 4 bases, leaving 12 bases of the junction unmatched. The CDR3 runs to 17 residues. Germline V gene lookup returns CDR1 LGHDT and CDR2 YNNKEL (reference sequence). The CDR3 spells CASSPLGSGGLYNEQFF. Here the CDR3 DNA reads TGTGCCAGCAGCCCCCTCGGCAGCGGGGGTCTTTACAATGAGCAGTTCTTC.

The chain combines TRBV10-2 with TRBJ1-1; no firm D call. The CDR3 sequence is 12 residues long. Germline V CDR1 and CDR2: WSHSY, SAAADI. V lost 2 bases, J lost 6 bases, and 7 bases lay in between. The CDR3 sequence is CASSEMGSEAFF. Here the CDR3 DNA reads TGCGCCAGCAGTGAGATGGGTTCTGAAGCTTTCTTT.

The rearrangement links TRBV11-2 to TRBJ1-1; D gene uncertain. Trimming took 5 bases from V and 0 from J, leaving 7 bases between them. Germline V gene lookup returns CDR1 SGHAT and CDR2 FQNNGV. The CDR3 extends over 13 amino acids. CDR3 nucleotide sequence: TGTGCCAGCAGCCTTCGTTTGAACACTGAAGCTTTCTTT. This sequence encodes CASSLRLNTEAFF.

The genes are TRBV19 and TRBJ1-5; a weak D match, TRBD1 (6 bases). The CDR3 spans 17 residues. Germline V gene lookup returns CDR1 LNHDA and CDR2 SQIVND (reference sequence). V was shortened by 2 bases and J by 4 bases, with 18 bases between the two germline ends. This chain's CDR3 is CASSILRGSLLNQPQHF. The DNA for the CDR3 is TGTGCCAGTAGTATACTCAGGGGAAGTTTATTAAATCAGCCCCAGCATTTT.

The CDR3 is CATAGTSSYNEQFF. DNA for the CDR3: TGTGCCACCGCCGGGACTAGCTCCTACAATGAGCAGTTCTTC. The rearrangement joins TRBV10-3 to TRBJ2-1, with 8 bases lining up with TRBD2. CDR1 and CDR2 from the germline V gene are ENHRY and SYGVKD. This CDR3 has 14 residues. V lost 10 bases and J lost 0; bases outside the gene matches: 5.

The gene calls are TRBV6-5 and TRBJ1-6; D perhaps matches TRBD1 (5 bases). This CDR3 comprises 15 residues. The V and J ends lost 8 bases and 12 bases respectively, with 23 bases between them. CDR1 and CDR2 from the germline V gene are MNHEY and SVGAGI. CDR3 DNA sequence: TGTGCCAGCGCAGGGTTTGGCTCGGTAGTGGGACCCCTCCACTTT. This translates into CASAGFGSVVGPLHF.

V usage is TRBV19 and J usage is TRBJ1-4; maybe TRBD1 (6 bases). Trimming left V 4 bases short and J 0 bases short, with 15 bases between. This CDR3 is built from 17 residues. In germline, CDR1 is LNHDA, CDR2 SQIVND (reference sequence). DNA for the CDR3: TGTGCCAGTAGTACAGTAGACAGGATGGCAACTAATGAAAAACTGTTTTTT. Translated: CASSTVDRMATNEKLFF. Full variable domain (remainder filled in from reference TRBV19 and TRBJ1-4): DGGITQSPKYLFRKEGQNVTLSCEQNLNHDAMYWYRQDPGQGLRLIYYSQIVNDFQKGDIAEGYSVSREKKESFPLTVTSAQKNPTAFYLCASSTVDRMATNEKLFFGSGTQLSVL.

The CDR3 sequence: CASSPGTASSYNSPLHF. The CDR3, as DNA: TGTGCCAGCAGCCCAGGGACGGCAAGCTCCTATAATTCACCCCTCCACTTT. This chain connects TRBV7-8 to TRBJ1-6; D might be TRBD1 (5 bases). The CDR3 spans 17 residues. Per the germline V gene, CDR1 is SGHVS and CDR2 is FQNEAQ. V lost 5 bases and J 0 bases, leaving 14 bases between the germline ends.

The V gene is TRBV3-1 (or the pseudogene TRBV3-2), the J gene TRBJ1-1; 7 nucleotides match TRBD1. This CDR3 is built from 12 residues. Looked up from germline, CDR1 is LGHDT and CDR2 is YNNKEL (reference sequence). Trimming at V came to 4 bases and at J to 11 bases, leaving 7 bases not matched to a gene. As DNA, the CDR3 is TGTGCCAGCAGCCCAGGGACAGAAGAGGCTTTCTTT. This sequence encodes CASSPGTEEAFF.

In nucleotides, the CDR3 is TGTGCCAGCAGCGTAGCCCCCCCGGGAAGGGGCACTGAAGCTTTCTTT. Encoded protein: CASSVAPPGRGTEAFF. The J gene is TRBJ1-1, the V gene TRBV9, with D maybe TRBD1 (5 bases). The CDR3 spans 16 residues. CDR1 SGDLS and CDR2 YYNGEE come from the germline V gene. Trimming stripped 0 bases from V and 4 bases from J, with 16 bases between.

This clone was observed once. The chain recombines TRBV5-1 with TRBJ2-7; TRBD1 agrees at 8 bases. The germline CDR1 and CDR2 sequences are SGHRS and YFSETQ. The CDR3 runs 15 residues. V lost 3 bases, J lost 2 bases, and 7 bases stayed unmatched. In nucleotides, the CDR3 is TGCGCCAGCAGCTGGACGACAGGGGAAGCCTACGAGCAGTACTTC. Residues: CASSWTTGEAYEQYF.

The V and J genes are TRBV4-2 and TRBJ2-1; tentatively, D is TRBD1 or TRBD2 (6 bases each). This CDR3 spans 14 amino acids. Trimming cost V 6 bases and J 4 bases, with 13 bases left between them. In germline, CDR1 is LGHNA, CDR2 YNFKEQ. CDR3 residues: CASRMGGEYNEQFF. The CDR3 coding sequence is TGTGCCAGCAGAATGGGGGGCGAGTACAATGAGCAGTTCTTC.

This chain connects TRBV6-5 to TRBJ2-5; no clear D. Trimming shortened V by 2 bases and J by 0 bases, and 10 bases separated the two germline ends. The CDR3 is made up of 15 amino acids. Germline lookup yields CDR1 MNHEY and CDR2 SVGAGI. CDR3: CASSYDPAYQETQYF. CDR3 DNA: TGTGCCAGCAGTTACGATCCGGCCTACCAAGAGACCCAGTACTTC.

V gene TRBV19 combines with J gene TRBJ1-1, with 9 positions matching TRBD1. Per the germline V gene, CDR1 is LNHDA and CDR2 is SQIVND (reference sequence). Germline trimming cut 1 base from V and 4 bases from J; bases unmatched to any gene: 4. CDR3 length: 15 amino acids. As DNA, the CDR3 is TGTGCCAGTAGTATAGTCCCGGGACAGGGCACTGAAGCTTTCTTT. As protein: CASSIVPGQGTEAFF. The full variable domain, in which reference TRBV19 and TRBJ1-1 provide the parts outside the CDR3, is DGGITQSPKYLFRKEGQNVTLSCEQNLNHDAMYWYRQDPGQGLRLIYYSQIVNDFQKGDIAEGYSVSREKKESFPLTVTSAQKNPTAFYLCASSIVPGQGTEAFFGQGTRLTVV.

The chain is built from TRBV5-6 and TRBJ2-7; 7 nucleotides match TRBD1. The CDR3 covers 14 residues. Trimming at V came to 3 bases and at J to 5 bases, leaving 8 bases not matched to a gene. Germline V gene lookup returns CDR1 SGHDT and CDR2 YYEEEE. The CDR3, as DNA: TGTGCCAGCAGCTCCCCTGTAAGGGGGCACGAGCAGTACTTC. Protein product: CASSSPVRGHEQYF.